This entry lists 31 T cell receptor beta chains sequenced from one sample in a study of shared clonotypes between healthy human individuals. The assay was immunoSEQ multiplex PCR, and TCRdb's table has in-frame clones only and misses some. The table includes some 1,100,000 clones, approximately 80% detected once. The sequenced material came from memory CD4+ T cells from PBMCs. As to subset: CD45RA-negative fraction. Receptors were obtained from a man younger than 30 in good health. Some clones in this sample may be carry-over from other donors' samples.

The chain combines TRBV19 with TRBJ1-5, with TRBD1 matching over 8 bases. The junction had 6 bases not matched to a gene; V was cut back by 5 bases and J by 3 bases. CDR3 length: 15 amino acids. Germline CDR1 LNHDA, CDR2 SQIVND (reference sequence). The CDR3 sequence is CASSERTGNNQPQHF. As DNA, the CDR3 is TGTGCCAGTAGTGAACGGACAGGGAACAATCAGCCCCAGCATTTT.

This clone has a count of ten or more. CDR3 region: CASSLMTSGYEQYF. The DNA of the CDR3 is TGTGCCAGCAGCTTAATGACTAGCGGCTACGAGCAGTACTTC. V usage is TRBV7-3 and J usage is TRBJ2-7; the match to TRBD2 covers 9 bases. CDR3 length: 14 residues. Germline loops: CDR1 SGHTA, CDR2 FQGTGA. V was clipped by 1 base and J by 3 bases; unmatched bases: 1.

This clone was counted many times. At the DNA level, this CDR3 is encoded by other sequences in the same sample as well. The V call is TRBV30, the J call TRBJ2-1; D remains unclear. With 1 base removed from V and 9 bases from J, the gap between germline ends came to 10 bases. Germline lookup yields CDR1 GTSNPN and CDR2 SVGIG (reference sequence). The CDR3 runs to 12 residues. The CDR3 region has the DNA TGTGCCTGGAGTGACACGAGCCCTGAGCAGTTCTTC. Its translation is CAWSDTSPEQFF.

The J gene is TRBJ1-6, the V gene TRBV6-5, with D hard to call. V was pared by 6 bases and J by 4 bases, with 10 bases between. Germline-derived CDR1 and CDR2 are MNHEY and SVGAGI. The CDR3 runs to 14 residues. CDR3 in DNA: TGTGCCAGCAGCCTGTCTGGGTATAATTCACCCCTCCACTTT. Protein sequence: CASSLSGYNSPLHF.

The rearrangement uses TRBV30 and TRBJ2-5; a possible D gene is TRBD1 (6 bases). V lost 0 bases to trimming and J lost 9 bases, with 17 bases between them. CDR3 length: 14 residues. Germline assignment: CDR1 GTSNPN and CDR2 SVGIG (reference sequence). The CDR3 loop reads CAWSVRMGAAAQYF. The CDR3 DNA is TGTGCCTGGAGTGTAAGGATGGGGGCAGCCGCCCAGTACTTC.

The V call is TRBV27, the J call TRBJ1-1; the D gene is possibly TRBD1 (6 bases). The CDR3 totals 13 residues. Germline V gives CDR1 MNHEY, CDR2 SMNVEV (reference sequence). The V end was cut by 8 bases, the J end by 4 bases, with 14 bases between. The CDR3 here is CASRPDRFTEAFF. CDR3 bases: TGTGCCAGCCGACCTGACAGGTTCACTGAAGCTTTCTTT.

The V and J genes are TRBV7-2 and TRBJ2-3, with D perhaps TRBD1 (7 bases). The V end lost 6 bases, the J end lost 0 bases, and 13 bases lay between the germline ends. This CDR3 has 15 amino acids. Germline loops: CDR1 SGHTA, CDR2 FQGNSA. The CDR3: CASRLTGTSTDTQYF. Here the CDR3 DNA reads TGTGCCAGCAGGTTGACAGGGACTAGCACAGATACGCAGTATTTT.

This sequence joins TRBV7-3 and TRBJ2-1, with TRBD2 matching 10 bases. The CDR3 extends over 15 amino acids. After removal of 2 bases from V and 13 bases from J, the junction contained 11 bases not matched to a gene. CDR1 SGHTA and CDR2 FQGTGA come from the germline V gene. CDR3: CASSLESSGSLIQFF. Written as DNA, the CDR3 is TGTGCCAGCAGCTTAGAATCTAGCGGGAGCCTTATACAGTTCTTC.

This sequence joins TRBV6-1 and TRBJ2-7; 7 bases align to TRBD1. V shed 6 bases and J 5 bases; nucleotides not matched to a gene: 10. This CDR3 contains 14 residues. Germline CDR1 MNHNS, CDR2 SASEGT. CDR3 nucleotides: TGTGCCAGCAGCGAACCACGGACAGGTGACGAGCAGTACTTC. It specifies CASSEPRTGDEQYF.

The chain links TRBV7-8 to TRBJ2-3; 7 bases match TRBD2. CDR3 length equals 17 residues. Germline V gene data show CDR1 as SGHVS and CDR2 as FQNEAQ. With V trimmed by 6 bases and J by 1 base, 13 bases remained unmatched. CDR3 DNA: TGTGCCAGCAGTCCCCTAGCGGCGCGTTTAGGCACAGATACGCAGTATTTT. Protein: CASSPLAARLGTDTQYF.

The chain couples TRBV7-2 to TRBJ2-5, with 9 nucleotides matching TRBD2. There are 19 residues in the CDR3. Germline V lookup: CDR1 SGHTA, CDR2 FQGNSA. The V segment lost 4 bases and the J segment 5 bases; nucleotides outside the gene matches: 20. CDR3 DNA sequence: TGTGCCAGCAGCTCATGTCGCGTTGCGGGAGGGTGCGTCGGGGAGACCCAGTACTTC. Encoded protein: CASSSCRVAGGCVGETQYF.

The chain couples TRBV10-3 to TRBJ2-3, with D possibly TRBD2 on 5 matching bases. The CDR3 loop spans 14 amino acids. Per germline, CDR1 ENHRY and CDR2 SYGVKD. Trimming took off 6 bases at V and 2 bases at J, with 12 bases between the two ends. The CDR3 protein is CAIRQDSYTDTQYF. The CDR3 DNA reads TGTGCCATCAGGCAGGACTCATACACAGATACGCAGTATTTT.

The DNA for the CDR3 is TGCAGCGTAGCCCCCTACTGGGCAGGGGACCCCTACGAGCAGTACTTC. This encodes CSVAPYWAGDPYEQYF. This chain links TRBV29-1 with TRBJ2-7, with D possibly TRBD1 on 6 matching bases. CDR3 size: 16 residues. V was shortened by 6 bases and J by 2 bases, with 23 bases between the two germline ends. Germline values: CDR1 SQVTM, CDR2 ANQGSEA.

V and J are TRBV2 and TRBJ1-5; unclear D gene. The CDR3 length is 14 residues. Trimming stripped 3 bases from V and 2 bases from J, with 8 bases between. Looked up from germline, CDR1 is SNHLY and CDR2 is FYNNEI. CDR3 nucleotide sequence: TGTGCCAGCAGTGACAACCCGGGCAATCAGCCCCAGCATTTT. Translating gives CASSDNPGNQPQHF.

This chain connects TRBV11-2 to TRBJ2-7; D gene unclear. CDR3 length: 12 amino acids. Trimming removed 5 bases at V and 5 bases at J, with 10 bases between. Germline V CDR1 and CDR2: SGHAT, FQNNGV. This CDR3 is CASSQFGNEQYF. CDR3 sequence (DNA): TGTGCCAGCAGCCAGTTTGGGAACGAGCAGTACTTC.

The chain has TRBV23-1 and TRBJ2-2; D could derive from TRBD1 or TRBD2 (5 bases each). TRBV23-1 is sorted into the ORF group, with uncertain function. Trimming removed 0 bases from V and 3 bases from J, with 11 bases in between. CDR3 length equals 16 residues. The CDR3 DNA follows: TGCGCCAGCAGTCAATCATGGGGACCCTACACCGGGGAGCTGTTTTTT. Residues: CASSQSWGPYTGELFF.

The rearrangement joins TRBV25-1 to TRBJ2-3; tentative D call: TRBD2 (6 bases). Trimming took 5 bases from V and 4 from J, leaving 16 bases between them. There are 15 residues in the CDR3. The V gene's germline CDR1 is MGHDK and CDR2 SYGVNS. Here the CDR3 DNA reads TGTGCCAGCAGTATTACGGCGGGACTGGCAGATACGCAGTATTTT. Translated: CASSITAGLADTQYF.

Regarding this clone: This same CDR3 is encoded by further DNA sequences in the sample. The chain couples TRBV28 to TRBJ2-5; 7 bases map to TRBD2. Germline V gene data show CDR1 as MDHEN and CDR2 as SYDVKM. The CDR3 covers 12 residues. V shed 6 bases, J shed 4 bases, and the junction held 2 bases outside the gene matches. CDR3 in amino acids: CASRQRGETQYF. As DNA, the CDR3 is TGTGCCAGCAGACAGCGGGGAGAGACCCAGTACTTC.

CDR3 sequence (DNA): TGTGCCAGCAGCTCCCTGGGACTCCTTAGCACCGGGGAGCTGTTTTTT. This codes for CASSSLGLLSTGELFF. V gene TRBV7-2 combines with J gene TRBJ2-2; a possible D gene is TRBD2 (6 bases). Germline V gives CDR1 SGHTA, CDR2 FQGNSA. Deletions cut 4 bases from V and 4 bases from J, with 16 bases between. This CDR3 region has 16 residues. Full variable domain (remainder filled in from reference TRBV7-2 and TRBJ2-2): GAGVSQSPSNKVTEKGKDVELRCDPISGHTALYWYRQSLGQGLEFLIYFQGNSAPDKSGLPSDRFSAERTGGSVSTLTIQRTQQEDSAVYLCASSSLGLLSTGELFFGEGSRLTVL.

The chain carries TRBV11-3 and TRBJ2-1; 8 bases line up with TRBD1. CDR1 SGHNT and CDR2 YENEEA come from the germline V gene. The CDR3 has 15 amino acids. V lost 5 bases, J lost 2 bases, and 5 bases stayed unmatched. DNA for the CDR3: TGTGCCAGCAGCCGGGGACAGGTTGCCTACAATGAGCAGTTCTTC. It yields the protein CASSRGQVAYNEQFF.

The gene calls are TRBV4-2 and TRBJ2-2; possible D gene TRBD2, 6 bases. The germline V and J ends were trimmed by 1 base and 5 bases, with 17 bases remaining between them. This CDR3 contains 17 residues. Germline V gene sequence: CDR1 LGHNA, CDR2 YNFKEQ. The CDR3 nucleotides read TGTGCCAGCAGCCAAGCCGGGGGTCGAGAGGGGACCGGGGAGCTGTTTTTT. Its translation is CASSQAGGREGTGELFF.

This rearrangement joins TRBV9 to TRBJ2-1, with D possibly being TRBD1 (8 bases). Trimming removed 2 bases at V and 8 bases at J, with 20 bases between. CDR1 is SGDLS and CDR2 is YYNGEE in the germline V gene. The CDR3 sequence is 16 residues long. The CDR3 is CASSVDGRLQGDEQFF. The CDR3 DNA sequence: TGTGCCAGCAGCGTGGACGGGAGGCTACAGGGGGATGAGCAGTTCTTC.

The genes are TRBV29-1 and TRBJ1-2; 9 bases are shared with TRBD1. The germline CDR1 and CDR2 sequences are SQVTM and ANQGSEA. Trimming removed 6 bases from V and 5 bases from J; junction bases left unmatched: 10. This CDR3 is built from 14 residues. This CDR3 is CSVGTGLVRYGYTF. CDR3 in DNA: TGCAGCGTCGGGACAGGGCTAGTGCGTTATGGCTACACCTTC.

This clone has just one count. The chain links TRBV5-1 to TRBJ2-7; 8 nucleotides line up with TRBD1. V lost 4 bases to trimming and J lost 4 bases; unmatched junction nucleotides: 1. Looked up from germline, CDR1 is SGHRS and CDR2 is YFSETQ. The CDR3 covers 12 residues. This CDR3 reads CASSRQGYEQYF. The DNA for the CDR3 is TGCGCCAGCAGCAGACAGGGGTACGAGCAGTACTTC.

The chain combines TRBV29-1 with TRBJ2-7; D not resolved. V was trimmed by 4 bases and J by 1 base, leaving 5 bases between them. The CDR3 is 11 residues long. The germline V gene has CDR1 SQVTM and CDR2 ANQGSEA. CDR3 DNA: TGCAGCGTTGCCGCATCCTACGAGCAGTACTTC. This encodes CSVAASYEQYF.

The rearrangement joins TRBV9 to TRBJ2-7, with 7 bases aligning to TRBD1. V was clipped by 3 bases and J by 3 bases; unmatched bases: 18. This CDR3 region has 18 residues. Germline V lookup: CDR1 SGDLS, CDR2 YYNGEE. Written as DNA, the CDR3 is TGTGCCAGCAGCGCGACCAAGGGGCTGAGGGACAGTAACTACGAGCAGTACTTC. It translates to CASSATKGLRDSNYEQYF.

The chain uses TRBV5-6 and TRBJ2-7, with TRBD1 matching over 8 bases. With 5 bases clipped from V and 0 bases from J, the junction kept 10 bases outside the gene matches. The CDR3 is 16 residues long. Per germline, CDR1 SGHDT and CDR2 YYEEEE. CDR3 residues: CASSSPGTGASYEQYF. The CDR3 DNA sequence: TGTGCCAGCAGTTCACCCGGGACAGGAGCCTCCTACGAGCAGTACTTC.

The chain links TRBV4-1 to TRBJ2-5; TRBD1 agrees at 9 bases. Per germline, CDR1 MGHRA and CDR2 YSYEKL. The CDR3 has 16 amino acids. With V trimmed by 0 bases and J by 5 bases, 7 bases remained unmatched. This chain's CDR3 is CASSQDGGTGWETQYF. In DNA form, the CDR3 reads TGCGCCAGCAGCCAAGATGGAGGGACAGGGTGGGAGACCCAGTACTTC.

The rearrangement joins TRBV20-1 to TRBJ2-5, with D tentatively TRBD1 (5 bases). Deletions cut 7 bases from V and 4 bases from J, with 10 bases between. Germline V gene lookup returns CDR1 DFQATT and CDR2 SNEGSKA (reference sequence). This CDR3 contains 11 residues. CDR3 coding DNA: TGCAGTGGCAGGGTGGGAGAGACCCAGTACTTC. Residues: CSGRVGETQYF.

This chain uses TRBV5-4 with TRBJ2-1; either TRBD1 or TRBD2 may fit D (5 bases each). Germline V CDR1 and CDR2: SGHNT, YYREEE (reference sequence). The germline V and J ends were trimmed by 3 bases and 8 bases, with 18 bases remaining between them. CDR3 length: 15 amino acids. CDR3 amino acids: CASSWPFGRGDEQFF. The CDR3 nucleotides are TGTGCCAGCAGCTGGCCCTTCGGACGAGGGGATGAGCAGTTCTTC.

This clone was detected a few times. The chain recombines TRBV6-1 with TRBJ2-7; 7 bases fit TRBD1. The CDR3 is 13 residues long. Trimming cost V 7 bases and J 0 bases; bases outside gene matches: 3. The germline V gene has CDR1 MNHNS and CDR2 SASEGT. CDR3: CASTGTVSYEQYF. The DNA of the CDR3 is TGTGCCAGCACAGGGACAGTCTCCTACGAGCAGTACTTC.